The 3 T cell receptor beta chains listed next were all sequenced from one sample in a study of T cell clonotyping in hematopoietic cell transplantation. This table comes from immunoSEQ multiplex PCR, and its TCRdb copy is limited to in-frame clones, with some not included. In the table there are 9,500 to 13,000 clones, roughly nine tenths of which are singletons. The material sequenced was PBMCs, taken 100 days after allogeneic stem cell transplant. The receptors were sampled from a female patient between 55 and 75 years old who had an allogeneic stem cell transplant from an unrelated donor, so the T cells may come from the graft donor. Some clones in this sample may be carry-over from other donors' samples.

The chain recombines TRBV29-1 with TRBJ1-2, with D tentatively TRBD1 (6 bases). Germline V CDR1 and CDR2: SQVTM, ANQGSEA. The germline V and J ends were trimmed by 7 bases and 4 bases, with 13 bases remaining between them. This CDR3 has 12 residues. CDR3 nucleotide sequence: TGCAGCGCCCTGACAGGACCCTATGGCTACACCTTC. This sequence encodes CSALTGPYGYTF. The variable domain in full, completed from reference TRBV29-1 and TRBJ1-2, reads SAVISQKPSRDICQRGTSLTIQCQVDSQVTMMFWYRQQPGQSLTLIATANQGSEATYESGFVIDKFPISRPNLTFSTLTVSNMSPEDSSIYLCSALTGPYGYTFGSGTRLTVV.

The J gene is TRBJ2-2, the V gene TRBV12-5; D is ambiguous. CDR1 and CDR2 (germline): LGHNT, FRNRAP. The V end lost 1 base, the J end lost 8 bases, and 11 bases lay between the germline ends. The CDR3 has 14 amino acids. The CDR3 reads CASGLAWSAGELFF. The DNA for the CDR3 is TGTGCTAGTGGTTTGGCGTGGAGCGCTGGGGAGCTGTTTTTT.

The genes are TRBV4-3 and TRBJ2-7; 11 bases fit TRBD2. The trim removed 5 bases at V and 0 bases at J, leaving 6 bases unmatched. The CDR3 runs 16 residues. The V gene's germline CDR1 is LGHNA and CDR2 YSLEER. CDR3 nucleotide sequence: TGCGCCAGCAGCGGTATAGCGGGAGGGAGCTCCTACGAGCAGTACTTC. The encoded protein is CASSGIAGGSSYEQYF.